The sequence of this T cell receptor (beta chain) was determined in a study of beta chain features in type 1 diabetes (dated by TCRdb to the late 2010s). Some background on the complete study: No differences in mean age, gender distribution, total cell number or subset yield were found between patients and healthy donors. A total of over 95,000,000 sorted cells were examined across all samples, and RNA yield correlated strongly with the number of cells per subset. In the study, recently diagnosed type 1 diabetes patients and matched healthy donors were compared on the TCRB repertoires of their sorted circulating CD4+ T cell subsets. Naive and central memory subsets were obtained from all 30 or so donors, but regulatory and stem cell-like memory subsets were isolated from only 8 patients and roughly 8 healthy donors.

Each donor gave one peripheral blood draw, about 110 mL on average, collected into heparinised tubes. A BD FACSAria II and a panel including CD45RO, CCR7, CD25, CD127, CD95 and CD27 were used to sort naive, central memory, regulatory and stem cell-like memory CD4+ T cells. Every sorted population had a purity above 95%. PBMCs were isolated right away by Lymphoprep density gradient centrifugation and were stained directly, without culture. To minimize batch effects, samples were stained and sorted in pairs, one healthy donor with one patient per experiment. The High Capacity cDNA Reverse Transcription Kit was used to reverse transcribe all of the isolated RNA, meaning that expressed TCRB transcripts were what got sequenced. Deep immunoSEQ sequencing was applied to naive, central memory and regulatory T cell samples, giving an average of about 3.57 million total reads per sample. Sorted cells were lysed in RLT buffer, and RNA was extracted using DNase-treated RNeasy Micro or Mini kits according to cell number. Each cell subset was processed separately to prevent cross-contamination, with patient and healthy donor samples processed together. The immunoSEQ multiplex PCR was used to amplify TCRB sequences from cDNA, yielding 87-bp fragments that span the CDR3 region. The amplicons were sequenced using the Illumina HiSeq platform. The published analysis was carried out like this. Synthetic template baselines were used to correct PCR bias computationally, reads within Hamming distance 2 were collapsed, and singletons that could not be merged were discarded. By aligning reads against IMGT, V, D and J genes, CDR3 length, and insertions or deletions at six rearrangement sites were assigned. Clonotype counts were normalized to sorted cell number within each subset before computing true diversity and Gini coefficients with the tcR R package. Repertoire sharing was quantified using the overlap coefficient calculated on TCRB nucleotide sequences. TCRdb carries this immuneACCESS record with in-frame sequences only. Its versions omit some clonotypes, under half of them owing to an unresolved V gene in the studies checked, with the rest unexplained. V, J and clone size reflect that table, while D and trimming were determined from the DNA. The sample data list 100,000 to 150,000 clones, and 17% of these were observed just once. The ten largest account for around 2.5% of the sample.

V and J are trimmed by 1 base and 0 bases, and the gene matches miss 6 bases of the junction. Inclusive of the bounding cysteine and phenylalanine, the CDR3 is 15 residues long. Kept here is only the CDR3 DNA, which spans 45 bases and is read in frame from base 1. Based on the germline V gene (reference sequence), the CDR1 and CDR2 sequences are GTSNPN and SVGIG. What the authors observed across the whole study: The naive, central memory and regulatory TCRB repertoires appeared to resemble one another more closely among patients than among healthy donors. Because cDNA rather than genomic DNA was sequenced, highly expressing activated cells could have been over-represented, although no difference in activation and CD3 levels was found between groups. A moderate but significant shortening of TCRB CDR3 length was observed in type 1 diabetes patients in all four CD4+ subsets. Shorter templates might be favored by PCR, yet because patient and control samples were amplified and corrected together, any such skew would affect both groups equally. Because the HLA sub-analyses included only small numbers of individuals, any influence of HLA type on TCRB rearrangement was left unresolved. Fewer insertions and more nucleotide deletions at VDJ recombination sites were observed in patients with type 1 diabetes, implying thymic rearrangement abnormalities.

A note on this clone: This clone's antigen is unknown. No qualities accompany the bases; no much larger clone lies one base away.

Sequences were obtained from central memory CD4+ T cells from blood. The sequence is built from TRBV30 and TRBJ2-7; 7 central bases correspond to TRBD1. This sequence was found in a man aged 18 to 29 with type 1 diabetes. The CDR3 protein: CAWSAGQEYSYEQYF. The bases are TGTGCCTGGAGTGCTGGACAGGAATACTCCTACGAGCAGTACTTC. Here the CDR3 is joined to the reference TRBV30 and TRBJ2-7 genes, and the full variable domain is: SQTIHQWPATLVQPVGSPLSLECTVEGTSNPNLYWYRQAAGRGLQLLFYSVGIGQISSEVPQNLSASRPQDRQFILSSKKLLLSDSGFYLCAWSAGQEYSYEQYFGPGTRLTVT.